A selection of T cell receptor beta chains follows, all from one sample in a study of blood T cell repertoires in COVID-19. Sequencing was performed with immunoSEQ multiplex PCR; in TCRdb, only in-frame clones are kept and a portion is missing. The sample lists approximately 93,000 clones; approximately 90% were seen once. The sequencing input was peripheral blood. The receptors stem from a man aged 45 to 65 with active or convalescent COVID-19. Each CDR3 is given with its conserved first and last residue. The order of the fields is V gene, clone size, D gene, J gene, CDR3 protein, CDR3 DNA. A D gene is named only where the DNA matches it firmly. Not all rows give a size; the values are once, few, many and, for expanded clones, a class.

v_call: TRBV29-1
clone_size: NA
d_call: TRBD1
j_call: TRBJ2-3
cdr3_aa: CSVKTGAPRDTQYF
cdr3_nt: TGCAGCGTTAAGACAGGGGCCCCACGGGATACGCAGTATTTT

v_call: TRBV19
clone_size: once
d_call: NA
j_call: TRBJ2-1
cdr3_aa: CATAGQSGYEQFF
cdr3_nt: TGTGCCACGGCGGGACAGTCTGGCTATGAGCAGTTCTTC

v_call: TRBV19
clone_size: NA
d_call: TRBD1
j_call: TRBJ1-6
cdr3_aa: CASTGTGRYSPLHF
cdr3_nt: TGTGCCAGTACGGGGACAGGGAGGTATTCACCCCTCCACTTT

v_call: TRBV2
clone_size: NA
d_call: NA
j_call: TRBJ1-1
cdr3_aa: CASSVRGGNTEAFF
cdr3_nt: TGTGCCAGCAGTGTTCGAGGGGGGAACACTGAAGCTTTCTTT

v_call: TRBV10-3
clone_size: NA
d_call: TRBD1
j_call: TRBJ1-6
cdr3_aa: CAISKDRDGSSPLHF
cdr3_nt: TGTGCCATCAGTAAAGACAGGGATGGGAGTTCACCCCTCCACTTT

v_call: TRBV28
clone_size: NA
d_call: TRBD2
j_call: TRBJ2-1
cdr3_aa: CASSLPRTSYNEQFF
cdr3_nt: TGTGCCAGCAGTTTACCAAGGACTAGTTACAATGAGCAGTTCTTC

v_call: TRBV19
clone_size: NA
d_call: TRBD1
j_call: TRBJ2-4
cdr3_aa: CASSLRDRVPKNIQYF
cdr3_nt: TGTGCCAGTAGTTTACGGGACAGGGTGCCCAAAAACATTCAGTACTTC

v_call: TRBV7-8
clone_size: NA
d_call: TRBD1
j_call: TRBJ2-7
cdr3_aa: CASSYATQGASTYEQYF
cdr3_nt: TGTGCCAGCAGCTACGCAACTCAGGGGGCGTCCACCTACGAGCAGTACTTC

v_call: TRBV19
clone_size: once
d_call: NA
j_call: TRBJ2-3
cdr3_aa: CASRKGGQQGADTQYF
cdr3_nt: TGTGCCAGCCGAAAAGGGGGACAACAAGGTGCAGATACGCAGTATTTT

v_call: TRBV5-1
clone_size: NA
d_call: TRBD2
j_call: TRBJ2-1
cdr3_aa: CASSLLTGLAGSEQFF
cdr3_nt: TGCGCCAGCAGCTTATTAACGGGACTAGCGGGATCGGAGCAGTTCTTC

v_call: TRBV7-2
clone_size: NA
d_call: NA
j_call: TRBJ1-2
cdr3_aa: CASSLGLNYGYTF
cdr3_nt: TGTGCCAGCAGCCTGGGACTGAACTATGGCTACACCTTC

v_call: TRBV27
clone_size: NA
d_call: NA
j_call: TRBJ2-1
cdr3_aa: CASTRTQGGPYNEQFF
cdr3_nt: TGTGCCAGCACCCGCACGCAGGGGGGTCCCTACAATGAGCAGTTCTTC

v_call: TRBV19
clone_size: NA
d_call: NA
j_call: TRBJ1-5
cdr3_aa: CASRFSQDNQPQHF
cdr3_nt: TGTGCCAGTAGGTTCAGCCAGGACAATCAGCCCCAGCATTTT

v_call: TRBV7-2
clone_size: NA
d_call: NA
j_call: TRBJ2-5
cdr3_aa: CASSWRGRAAETQYF
cdr3_nt: TGTGCCAGCAGCTGGAGGGGACGGGCGGCGGAGACCCAGTACTTC

v_call: TRBV4-3
clone_size: NA
d_call: TRBD1
j_call: TRBJ1-3
cdr3_aa: CASSTDRGLGNTIYF
cdr3_nt: TGCGCCAGCAGCACCGACAGGGGGCTTGGAAACACCATATATTTT

v_call: TRBV5-1
clone_size: NA
d_call: NA
j_call: TRBJ1-6
cdr3_aa: CASSPDYSPLHF
cdr3_nt: TGCGCCAGCAGTCCCGACTATTCACCCCTCCACTTT

v_call: TRBV5-8
clone_size: NA
d_call: TRBD2
j_call: TRBJ2-5
cdr3_aa: CASSLGTGLAGAAQETQYF
cdr3_nt: TGTGCCAGCAGCTTGGGAACGGGACTAGCGGGAGCCGCCCAAGAGACCCAGTACTTC

v_call: TRBV24-1
clone_size: NA
d_call: NA
j_call: TRBJ2-7
cdr3_aa: CATSDTQGTHEQYF
cdr3_nt: TGTGCCACCAGTGATACCCAGGGGACCCACGAGCAGTACTTC

v_call: TRBV7-2
clone_size: NA
d_call: TRBD1
j_call: TRBJ2-5
cdr3_aa: CASSLGGGGQGETQYF
cdr3_nt: TGTGCCAGCAGCTTAGGTGGTGGGGGACAGGGGGAGACCCAGTACTTC

v_call: TRBV27
clone_size: NA
d_call: NA
j_call: TRBJ1-2
cdr3_aa: CASSPTPDRYYGYTF
cdr3_nt: TGTGCCAGCAGTCCCACCCCTGACAGGTACTATGGCTACACCTTC

v_call: TRBV19
clone_size: NA
d_call: NA
j_call: TRBJ1-1
cdr3_aa: CASSLQGVGTEAFF
cdr3_nt: TGTGCCAGTAGTTTACAGGGAGTAGGGACTGAAGCTTTCTTT

v_call: TRBV5-1
clone_size: once
d_call: TRBD2
j_call: TRBJ2-7
cdr3_aa: CASSTASGHSYEQYF
cdr3_nt: TGCGCCAGCAGCACAGCTAGCGGACACTCCTACGAGCAGTACTTC

v_call: TRBV7-2
clone_size: few
d_call: TRBD2
j_call: TRBJ2-7
cdr3_aa: CASSLRAGESYEQYF
cdr3_nt: TGTGCCAGCAGCTTACGGGCGGGGGAGTCCTACGAGCAGTACTTC

v_call: TRBV10-1
clone_size: NA
d_call: TRBD2
j_call: TRBJ2-1
cdr3_aa: CASPPGLAGGVFNEQFF
cdr3_nt: TGCGCCAGCCCGCCGGGACTAGCGGGAGGGGTCTTTAATGAGCAGTTCTTC

v_call: TRBV5-5
clone_size: NA
d_call: TRBD2
j_call: TRBJ2-5
cdr3_aa: CASSLSPSGNQETQYF
cdr3_nt: TGTGCCAGCAGCTTGTCCCCTAGCGGGAACCAAGAGACCCAGTACTTC

v_call: TRBV10-1
clone_size: NA
d_call: TRBD1
j_call: TRBJ1-1
cdr3_aa: CASSKSGTGNTEAFF
cdr3_nt: TGCGCCAGCAGTAAATCCGGGACAGGGAACACTGAAGCTTTCTTT

v_call: TRBV7-6
clone_size: NA
d_call: TRBD2
j_call: TRBJ2-3
cdr3_aa: CASSFEDSREIMQYF
cdr3_nt: TGTGCCAGCAGCTTCGAAGACTCGCGGGAGATCATGCAGTATTTT

v_call: TRBV19
clone_size: NA
d_call: TRBD1
j_call: TRBJ1-6
cdr3_aa: CASSLPTGRGSPLHF
cdr3_nt: TGTGCCAGTAGTCTCCCGACAGGGCGGGGTTCACCCCTCCACTTT

v_call: TRBV28
clone_size: NA
d_call: NA
j_call: TRBJ2-7
cdr3_aa: CASSLNMYEQYF
cdr3_nt: TGTGCCAGCAGTCTGAACATGTACGAGCAGTACTTC

v_call: TRBV7-2
clone_size: NA
d_call: NA
j_call: TRBJ1-2
cdr3_aa: CASSSGGFFYGYTF
cdr3_nt: TGTGCCAGCAGCTCCGGGGGTTTCTTCTATGGCTACACCTTC

v_call: TRBV12-3/TRBV12-4
clone_size: NA
d_call: NA
j_call: TRBJ2-7
cdr3_aa: CASSGTAPYEQYF
cdr3_nt: TGTGCCAGCAGCGGGACTGCCCCCTACGAGCAGTACTTC

v_call: TRBV5-6
clone_size: NA
d_call: TRBD1
j_call: TRBJ1-1
cdr3_aa: CASSWDRVDSEAFF
cdr3_nt: TGTGCCAGCAGCTGGGACAGGGTGGACTCGGAAGCTTTCTTT

v_call: TRBV4-3
clone_size: NA
d_call: TRBD2
j_call: TRBJ2-3
cdr3_aa: CASSQDTGRIAGADTQYF
cdr3_nt: TGCGCCAGCAGCCAAGATACGGGGCGAATAGCGGGGGCAGATACGCAGTATTTT

v_call: TRBV6-5
clone_size: NA
d_call: NA
j_call: TRBJ1-5
cdr3_aa: CASSYGGSQPQHF
cdr3_nt: TGTGCCAGCAGTTACGGGGGGAGCCAGCCCCAGCATTTT

v_call: TRBV5-1
clone_size: NA
d_call: TRBD1
j_call: TRBJ1-1
cdr3_aa: CASSLEPGGTEAFF
cdr3_nt: TGCGCCAGCAGTTTGGAGCCAGGGGGCACTGAAGCTTTCTTT

v_call: TRBV5-4
clone_size: NA
d_call: TRBD2
j_call: TRBJ2-3
cdr3_aa: CASRAGTSGGTQYF
cdr3_nt: TGTGCCAGCAGGGCCGGGACTAGCGGGGGTACGCAGTATTTT

v_call: TRBV10-3
clone_size: NA
d_call: NA
j_call: TRBJ2-1
cdr3_aa: CAISESRLANNEQFF
cdr3_nt: TGTGCCATCAGTGAGTCTCGGCTAGCGAATAATGAGCAGTTCTTC

v_call: TRBV29-1
clone_size: NA
d_call: NA
j_call: TRBJ1-1
cdr3_aa: CSVTLGYTEAFF
cdr3_nt: TGCAGCGTCACCCTAGGATACACTGAAGCTTTCTTT

v_call: TRBV19
clone_size: NA
d_call: TRBD2
j_call: TRBJ2-2
cdr3_aa: CASRAGVKTGELFF
cdr3_nt: TGTGCCAGTAGGGCGGGAGTGAAGACCGGGGAGCTGTTTTTT

v_call: TRBV6-2/TRBV6-3
clone_size: NA
d_call: NA
j_call: TRBJ2-7
cdr3_aa: CASSRAGGSYEQYF
cdr3_nt: TGTGCCAGCAGTAGGGCGGGCGGCTCCTACGAGCAGTACTTC

v_call: TRBV6-5
clone_size: NA
d_call: NA
j_call: TRBJ2-6
cdr3_aa: CASSYSGPGANVLTF
cdr3_nt: TGTGCCAGCAGCTATAGTGGGCCCGGGGCCAACGTCCTGACTTTC